This is a list of T cell receptor beta chains from one sample in a study of CD8+ T cells in alopecia areata. The method was immunoSEQ multiplex PCR; TCRdb's version includes in-frame clones alone and lacks a portion of them. The data show about 280,000 clones, with about 62% seen just once and under 2% held by the top ten. Sequences were derived from CD4+ T cells sorted from blood, sampled at week 24, from a patient treated with tofacitinib. Source of these receptors: a human donor with alopecia areata. Each CDR3 is given with its conserved first and last residue. D genes are given only for firm matches. A clone size is listed for some rows: how often the clone was seen (once, few, many), or a class if it is expanded.

clone_size | d_call | j_call | v_call | cdr3_nt | cdr3_aa
NA | NA | TRBJ1-6 | TRBV30 | TGTGCCTGGAGGAGCCGGGACAAAAATTCACCCCTCCACTTT | CAWRSRDKNSPLHF
few | TRBD2 | TRBJ2-5 | TRBV5-6 | TGTGCCAGCAACACCGGGACTAGGCAAGAGACCCAGTACTTC | CASNTGTRQETQYF
NA | NA | TRBJ1-4 | TRBV7-9 | TGTGCCAGCAGCTTAAAAGAAAAACTGTTTTTT | CASSLKEKLFF
NA | TRBD1 | TRBJ1-1 | TRBV5-1 | TGCGCCAGCACTCGGACAGGGAGCACTGAAGCTTTCTTT | CASTRTGSTEAFF
few | NA | TRBJ2-6 | TRBV7-2 | TGTGCCAGCAGCTTAACGCCGGCAGGGCCCTCTGGGGCCAACGTCCTGACTTTC | CASSLTPAGPSGANVLTF
few | TRBD1 | TRBJ2-7 | TRBV28 | TGTGCCAGCAGTTTGGCCCGGACAGGGTTGAGCGAGCAGTACTTC | CASSLARTGLSEQYF
few | TRBD1 | TRBJ2-6 | TRBV18 | TGTGCCAGCTCACCAATTCAGGGGGCGAGGGAGGCCAACGTCCTGACTTTC | CASSPIQGAREANVLTF
NA | NA | TRBJ1-6 | TRBV4-3 | TGCGCCAGCAGCCAAGGTGCTCGGGGACCCCTCCACTTT | CASSQGARGPLHF
NA | TRBD1 | TRBJ2-7 | TRBV7-9 | TGTGCCAGCAGCGCCCGGGACAGCGGACCCTACGAGCAGTACTTC | CASSARDSGPYEQYF
NA | NA | TRBJ1-2 | TRBV9 | TGTGCCAGCAGCGTACAGACTAACAGGGTTTATGGCTACACCTTC | CASSVQTNRVYGYTF
few | NA | TRBJ1-1 | TRBV7-2 | TGTGCCAGCAGCTCTCGTGGGGCCACTGAAGCTTTCTTT | CASSSRGATEAFF
NA | NA | TRBJ2-7 | TRBV5-1 | TGCGCCAGCAGCTTTTCAGGGGACGAGCAGTACTTC | CASSFSGDEQYF
NA | NA | TRBJ2-3 | TRBV11-2 | TGTGCCAGCAGCTCCCCCCTGGGGGTTTCTAGCACAGATACGCAGTATTTT | CASSSPLGVSSTDTQYF
NA | NA | TRBJ1-5 | TRBV7-8 | TGTGCCAGCAGCTTAGCGCGCAAGGAACGACAGATCAATCAGCCCCAGCATTTT | CASSLARKERQINQPQHF
NA | TRBD1 | TRBJ1-2 | TRBV7-9 | TGTGCCAGCAGCTTAACGGCGGACAGGGGATTTAGGTACACCTTC | CASSLTADRGFRYTF
NA | NA | TRBJ2-5 | TRBV5-4 | TGTGCCAGCGGGGACACCCGAAGACAAGAGACCCAGTACTTC | CASGDTRRQETQYF
NA | TRBD2 | TRBJ2-3 | TRBV29-1 | TGCAGCGTTGTGGGTAGCGGGGGCACCACAGATACGCAGTATTTT | CSVVGSGGTTDTQYF
NA | NA | TRBJ2-2 | TRBV6-5 | TGTGCCAGCAGTTATCGGACACTAAGGAACACCGGGGAGCTGTTTTTT | CASSYRTLRNTGELFF
NA | NA | TRBJ2-5 | TRBV2 | TGTGCCAGCAGTGGCGGGCCACACGGGGAGACCCAGTACTTC | CASSGGPHGETQYF
NA | NA | TRBJ2-6 | TRBV5-4 | TGTGCCAGCAGCTTAACAGTAACCTCTGGGGCCAACGTCCTGACTTTC | CASSLTVTSGANVLTF
NA | TRBD1 | TRBJ2-5 | TRBV25-1 | TGTGCCAGCAGTGAACGCAACAGGGGTTTTGGAGAGACCCAGTACTTC | CASSERNRGFGETQYF
few | TRBD1 | TRBJ2-5 | TRBV30 | TGTGCCGGCGAGAAACAGGGGGGACCGGACTACTACTTC | CAGEKQGGPDYYF
few | NA | TRBJ2-1 | TRBV29-1 | TGCAGCGCCAGTCCCCGATTTGGGAATGAGCAGTTCTTC | CSASPRFGNEQFF
few | TRBD1 | TRBJ2-7 | TRBV7-2 | TGTGCCAGCAGCTTAGGTGGGACAGGACACTACGAGCAGTACTTC | CASSLGGTGHYEQYF
NA | NA | TRBJ2-2 | TRBV10-3 | TGTGCCATCAGGATAGACGGATATAACACCGGGGAGCTGTTTTTT | CAIRIDGYNTGELFF
NA | NA | TRBJ1-1 | TRBV29-1 | TGCAGCGTTGAGAGGCGGCTTAGTAATACTGAAGCTTTCTTT | CSVERRLSNTEAFF
NA | TRBD1 | TRBJ1-1 | TRBV30 | TGTGCCTGGAGTATCCGGACAGGGGGCGCGAACACTGAAGCTTTCTTT | CAWSIRTGGANTEAFF
NA | NA | TRBJ1-2 | TRBV11-1 | TGTGCCAGCAGCCAATCCCCAGGGGAATGGTATGGCTACACCTTC | CASSQSPGEWYGYTF
NA | TRBD1 | TRBJ2-3 | TRBV23-1 | TGCGCCAGCGGTGGGACAGTCCCTAGCACAGATACGCAGTATTTT | CASGGTVPSTDTQYF
few | TRBD1 | TRBJ1-1 | TRBV10-3 | TGTGCCATCAGCGACAGGGGGGCTGAAGCTTTCTTT | CAISDRGAEAFF
NA | NA | TRBJ1-1 | TRBV2 | TGTGCCAGCAGTGTAGCGCTCACGTACGCTGAAGCTTTCTTT | CASSVALTYAEAFF
NA | NA | TRBJ2-1 | TRBV5-1 | TGCGCCAGCAGCTTCGGCCGCGCTCGGGGGAATGAGCAGTTCTTC | CASSFGRARGNEQFF
few | NA | TRBJ1-1 | TRBV7-9 | TGTGCCAGCAGTTTCGGGGCGAGTGAAGCTTTCTTT | CASSFGASEAFF
few | NA | TRBJ2-3 | TRBV5-1 | TGCGCCAGCAGCTTAGTGGGGGGGCTTGGAGATACGCAGTATTTT | CASSLVGGLGDTQYF
NA | NA | TRBJ1-2 | TRBV29-1 | TGCAGCGTTGAAGACCGTGCGGGTCCCTATGGCTACACCTTC | CSVEDRAGPYGYTF
NA | NA | TRBJ2-3 | TRBV25-1 | TGTGCCAGCAGTTCTTTCGACAGACTAATCGGAGATACGCAGTATTTT | CASSSFDRLIGDTQYF
NA | TRBD2 | TRBJ2-2 | TRBV7-8 | TGTGCCAGCAGCCCCAGGGAGGGAGGGTACACCGGGGAGCTGTTTTTT | CASSPREGGYTGELFF
NA | TRBD2 | TRBJ2-1 | TRBV4-2 | TGTGCCAGCAGCCAAGAGTCAGGCGGGGGGGCCTACAATGAGCAGTTCTTC | CASSQESGGGAYNEQFF
NA | TRBD1 | TRBJ2-6 | TRBV10-3 | TGTGCCATCAGCCCAGACAGGGAATCTGGGGCCAACGTCCTGACTTTC | CAISPDRESGANVLTF
NA | TRBD1 | TRBJ2-5 | TRBV7-7 | TGTGCTAGCAGCTCCGGGACAGGGGGCGCAGAGACCCAGTACTTC | CASSSGTGGAETQYF
NA | TRBD1 | TRBJ1-3 | TRBV30 | TGTGCCTGGAGTGCGGGACAGGCTAGTTTTGGAAACACCATATATTTT | CAWSAGQASFGNTIYF
NA | TRBD1 | TRBJ1-4 | TRBV7-6 | TGTGCCAGCAGCTTAGAGACAGGGTGGAGAAAACTGTTTTTT | CASSLETGWRKLFF
NA | NA | TRBJ2-5 | TRBV4-1 | TGCGCCAGCAGCCAAGTTGGGGGGCCTATCCAAGAGACCCAGTACTTC | CASSQVGGPIQETQYF
NA | NA | TRBJ1-1 | TRBV30 | TGTGCCTGGAGTGTAATTGGAGGGGACACTGAAGCTTTCTTT | CAWSVIGGDTEAFF
NA | TRBD2 | TRBJ2-5 | TRBV5-1 | TGCGCCAGCAGCTTCCTAGCGGGGGCCCAAGAGACCCAGTACTTC | CASSFLAGAQETQYF
NA | NA | TRBJ1-4 | TRBV7-9 | TGTGCCAGCAGCCTGTCAGGATTTTATGAAGAAACTAATGAAAAACTGTTTTTT | CASSLSGFYEETNEKLFF
once | NA | TRBJ1-1 | TRBV7-3 | TGTGCCAGCAGCTTGGCCGGGACATCGAACACTGAAGCTTTCTTT | CASSLAGTSNTEAFF
NA | TRBD1 | TRBJ1-5 | TRBV18 | TGTGCCAGCTCAGTAGGGACAGAATTTCAGCCCCAGCATTTT | CASSVGTEFQPQHF
NA | TRBD1 | TRBJ1-5 | TRBV23-1 | TGCGCCAGCAGTCAATCGACAGGGAAGGATAGCAATCAGCCCCAGCATTTT | CASSQSTGKDSNQPQHF
NA | NA | TRBJ2-7 | TRBV28 | TGTGCCAGCAGTCCTACAGGGATCTCCTACGAGCAGTACTTC | CASSPTGISYEQYF
few | TRBD1 | TRBJ1-5 | TRBV7-9 | TGTGCCAGCAGCTCGACAGGGGGCCTGGAGCCCCAGCATTTT | CASSSTGGLEPQHF
few | NA | TRBJ2-1 | TRBV30 | TGTGCTTGTGACCCAAAAGGAAACAATGAGCAGTTCTTC | CACDPKGNNEQFF
NA | TRBD1 | TRBJ1-6 | TRBV30 | TGTGCCTTCGGACAGGGGAGCTCCTATAATTCACCCCTCCACTTT | CAFGQGSSYNSPLHF
NA | NA | TRBJ1-1 | TRBV30 | TGTGCCTGGAGTGGCCAGGTGAACACTGAAGCTTTCTTT | CAWSGQVNTEAFF
NA | NA | TRBJ2-1 | TRBV2 | TGTGCCAGCCGGGACTTCAATGAGCAGTTCTTC | CASRDFNEQFF
NA | TRBD1 | TRBJ2-3 | TRBV29-1 | TGCAGCGTTGAAAGGGGACAGACTAGCACAGATACGCAGTATTTT | CSVERGQTSTDTQYF
NA | NA | TRBJ1-2 | TRBV30 | TGTGCCTGGAGCGATTGGACGGTTCTAGCTAGCTATGGCTACACCTTC | CAWSDWTVLASYGYTF
NA | NA | TRBJ1-5 | TRBV6-6 | TGTGCCAGCAGTTTTCCCCGACAGGCGAGGAATCAGCCCCAGCATTTT | CASSFPRQARNQPQHF
NA | NA | TRBJ2-7 | TRBV4-1 | TGCGCCAGCAGCCAAGATCGAAGGTACGAGCAGTACTTC | CASSQDRRYEQYF